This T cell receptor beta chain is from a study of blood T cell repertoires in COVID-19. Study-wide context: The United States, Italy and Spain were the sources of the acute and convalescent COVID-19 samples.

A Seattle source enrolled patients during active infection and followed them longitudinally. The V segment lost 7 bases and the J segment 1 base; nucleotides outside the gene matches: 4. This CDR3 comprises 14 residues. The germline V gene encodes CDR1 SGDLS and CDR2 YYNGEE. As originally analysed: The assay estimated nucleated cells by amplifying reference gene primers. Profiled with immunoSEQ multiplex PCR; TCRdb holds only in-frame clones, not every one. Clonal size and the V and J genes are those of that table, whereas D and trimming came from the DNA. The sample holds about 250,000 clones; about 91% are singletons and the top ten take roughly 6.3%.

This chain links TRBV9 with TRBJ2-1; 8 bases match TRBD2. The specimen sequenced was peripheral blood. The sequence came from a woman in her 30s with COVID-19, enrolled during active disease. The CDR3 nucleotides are TGTGCCAGCGGATTAGCGGGGTCCTACAATGAGCAGTTCTTC. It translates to CASGLAGSYNEQFF. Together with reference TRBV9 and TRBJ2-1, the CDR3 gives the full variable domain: DSGVTQTPKHLITATGQRVTLRCSPRSGDLSVYWYQQSLDQGLQFLIQYYNGEERAKGNILERFSAQQFPDLHSELNLSSLELGDSALYFCASGLAGSYNEQFFGPGTRLTVL.